This TCR beta chain was retrieved from a study of blood T cell repertoires in COVID-19. The overall study: Sample material is recorded as cDNA or gDNA derived from T cells, B-cell-depleted T cells, or PBMCs.

V lost 11 bases to trimming and J lost 2 bases, with 10 bases between them. The CDR3 is 13 amino acids. CDR1 and CDR2 from the germline V gene are LNHDA and SQIVND (reference sequence). As handled by the study authors: Amplification from reference gene primers served as the basis for estimated nucleated cell counts. Only in-frame clones appear in the TCRdb table, and some are missing; sequencing was by immunoSEQ multiplex PCR. V, J and clone size are those of that table, while D and trimming were read from the DNA. The data hold 120,000 or so clones, with around 81% observed a single time. The chain couples TRBV19 to TRBJ2-6; D may be TRBD2 (5 bases). The material sequenced was peripheral blood. This TCR was recovered from a man in his 60s with acute or convalescent COVID-19. CDR3 protein: CAAGVTGANVLTF. CDR3 nucleotide sequence: TGTGCCGCCGGGGTTACTGGGGCCAACGTCCTGACTTTC.